This TCR beta chain was captured in a study of T cells in Graves' hyperthyroidism and ophthalmopathy. In its sample, this clonotype was seen many times. V was cut by 6 bases and J by 0 bases, with 13 bases left in between. This CDR3 comprises 15 residues. When ophthalmopathy did not progress within 18 months, Graves' hyperthyroidism was considered stable. The source material, RNA transcripts, was used to amplify TCR beta CDR3 regions. The HTBI primer set drove a first-round RT-PCR of the TCR CDR3. TCRdb redid the calling of the multiplex PCR reads with MiXCR, one entry per CDR3 protein. This sample has under 400,000 distinct CDR3 sequences, with around a fifth found just once.

The sequence derives from a woman aged 45-60 years with Graves' hyperthyroidism. The chain joins TRBV12-3 or TRBV12-4 to TRBJ2-3, with unresolved D. Sequences were obtained from blood. In DNA form, the CDR3 reads TGTGCCAGCAGACCGGAGTACCACAGCACAGATACGCAGTATTTT. This gives the protein CASRPEYHSTDTQYF.